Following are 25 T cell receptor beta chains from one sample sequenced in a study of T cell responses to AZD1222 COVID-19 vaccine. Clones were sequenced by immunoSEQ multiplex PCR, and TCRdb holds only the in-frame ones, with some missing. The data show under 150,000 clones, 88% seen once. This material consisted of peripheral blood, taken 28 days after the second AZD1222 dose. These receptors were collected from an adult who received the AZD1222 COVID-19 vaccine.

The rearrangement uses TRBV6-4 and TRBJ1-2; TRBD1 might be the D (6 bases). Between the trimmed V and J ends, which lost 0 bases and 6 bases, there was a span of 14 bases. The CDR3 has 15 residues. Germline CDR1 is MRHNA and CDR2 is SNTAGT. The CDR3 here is CASSDSRRGEDGYTF. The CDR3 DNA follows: TGTGCCAGCAGTGACTCAAGGAGGGGGGAGGATGGCTACACCTTC.

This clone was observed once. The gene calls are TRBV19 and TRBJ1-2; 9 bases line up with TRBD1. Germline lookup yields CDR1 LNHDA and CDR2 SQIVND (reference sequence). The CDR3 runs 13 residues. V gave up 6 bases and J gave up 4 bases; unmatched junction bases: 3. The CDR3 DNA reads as TGTGCCAGTAGGGACAGGGGCCTCTATGGCTACACCTTC. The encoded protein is CASRDRGLYGYTF.

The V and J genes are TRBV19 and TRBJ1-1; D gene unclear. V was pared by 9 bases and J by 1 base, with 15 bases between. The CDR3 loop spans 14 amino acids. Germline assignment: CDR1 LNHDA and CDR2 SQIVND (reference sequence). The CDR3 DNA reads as TGTGCCAGCAACTTAGGGTGGAAGAACACTGAAGCTTTCTTT. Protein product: CASNLGWKNTEAFF. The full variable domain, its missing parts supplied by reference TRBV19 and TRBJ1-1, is DGGITQSPKYLFRKEGQNVTLSCEQNLNHDAMYWYRQDPGQGLRLIYYSQIVNDFQKGDIAEGYSVSREKKESFPLTVTSAQKNPTAFYLCASNLGWKNTEAFFGQGTRLTVV.

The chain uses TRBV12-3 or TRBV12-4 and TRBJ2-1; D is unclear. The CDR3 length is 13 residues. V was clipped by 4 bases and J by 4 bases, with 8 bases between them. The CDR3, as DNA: TGTGCCAGCAGTTACGTACAATACAATGAGCAGTTCTTC. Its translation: CASSYVQYNEQFF.

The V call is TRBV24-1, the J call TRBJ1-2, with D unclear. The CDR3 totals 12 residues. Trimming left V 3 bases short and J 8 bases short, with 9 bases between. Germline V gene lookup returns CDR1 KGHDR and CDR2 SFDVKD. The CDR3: CATSDRTGGYTF. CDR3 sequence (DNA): TGTGCCACCAGTGATCGGACGGGAGGCTACACCTTC.

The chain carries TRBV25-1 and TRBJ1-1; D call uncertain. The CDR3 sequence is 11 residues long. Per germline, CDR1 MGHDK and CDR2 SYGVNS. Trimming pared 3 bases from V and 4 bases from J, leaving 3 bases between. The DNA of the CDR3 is TGTGCCAGCAGTGATCGCACTGAAGCTTTCTTT. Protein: CASSDRTEAFF.

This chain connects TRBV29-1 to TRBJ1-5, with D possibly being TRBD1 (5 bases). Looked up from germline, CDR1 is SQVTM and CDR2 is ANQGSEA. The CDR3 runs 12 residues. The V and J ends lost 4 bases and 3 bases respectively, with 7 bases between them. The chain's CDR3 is CSVAGINQPQHF. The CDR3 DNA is TGCAGCGTTGCAGGGATCAATCAGCCCCAGCATTTT.

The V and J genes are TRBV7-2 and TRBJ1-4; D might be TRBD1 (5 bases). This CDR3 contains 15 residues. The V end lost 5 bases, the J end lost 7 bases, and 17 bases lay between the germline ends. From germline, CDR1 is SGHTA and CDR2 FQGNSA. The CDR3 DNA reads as TGTGCCAGCAGCCCCTCCGGGACGGCGGGTGAAAAACTGTTTTTT. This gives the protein CASSPSGTAGEKLFF. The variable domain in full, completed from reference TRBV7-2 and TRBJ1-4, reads GAGVSQSPSNKVTEKGKDVELRCDPISGHTALYWYRQSLGQGLEFLIYFQGNSAPDKSGLPSDRFSAERTGGSVSTLTIQRTQQEDSAVYLCASSPSGTAGEKLFFGSGTQLSVL.

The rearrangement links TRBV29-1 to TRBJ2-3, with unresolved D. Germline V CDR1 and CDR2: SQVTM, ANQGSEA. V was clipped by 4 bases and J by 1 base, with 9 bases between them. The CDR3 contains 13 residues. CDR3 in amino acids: CSVGPGGTDTQYF. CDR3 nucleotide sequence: TGCAGCGTTGGACCCGGCGGCACAGATACGCAGTATTTT.

Here the CDR3 DNA reads TGTGCCATCAGTCTGGGCGGGGAGCAGTACTTC. It yields the protein CAISLGGEQYF. This chain connects TRBV10-3 to TRBJ2-7, with a possible D match to TRBD2 (5 bases). The CDR3 extends over 11 amino acids. V was trimmed by 5 bases and J by 7 bases, leaving 9 bases between them. Germline CDR1 is ENHRY and CDR2 is SYGVKD.

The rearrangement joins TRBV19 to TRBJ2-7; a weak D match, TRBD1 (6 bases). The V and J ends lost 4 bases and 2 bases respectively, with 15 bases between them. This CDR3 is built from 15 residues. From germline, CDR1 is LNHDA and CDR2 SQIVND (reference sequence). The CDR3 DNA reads TGTGCCAGTAGTAACAGGGTGAGGCGTCCCTACGAGCAGTACTTC. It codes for CASSNRVRRPYEQYF.

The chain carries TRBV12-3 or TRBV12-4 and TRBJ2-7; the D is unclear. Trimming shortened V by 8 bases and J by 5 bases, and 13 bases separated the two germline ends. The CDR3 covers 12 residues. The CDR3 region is CASAIHTHEQYF. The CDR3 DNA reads TGTGCCAGCGCCATTCACACCCACGAGCAGTACTTC.

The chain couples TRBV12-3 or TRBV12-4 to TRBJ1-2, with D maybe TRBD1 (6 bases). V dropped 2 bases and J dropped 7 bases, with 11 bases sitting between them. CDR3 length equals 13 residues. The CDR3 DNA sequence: TGTGCCAGCAGTTTAATCGACAGGTCTGGCTACACCTTC. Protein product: CASSLIDRSGYTF.

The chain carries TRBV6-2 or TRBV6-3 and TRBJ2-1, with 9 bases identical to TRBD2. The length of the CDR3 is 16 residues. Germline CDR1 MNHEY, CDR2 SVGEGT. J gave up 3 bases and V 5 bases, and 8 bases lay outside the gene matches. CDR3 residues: CASSIGLASIYNEQFF. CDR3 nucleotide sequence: TGTGCCAGCAGTATAGGACTAGCGTCCATCTACAATGAGCAGTTCTTC.

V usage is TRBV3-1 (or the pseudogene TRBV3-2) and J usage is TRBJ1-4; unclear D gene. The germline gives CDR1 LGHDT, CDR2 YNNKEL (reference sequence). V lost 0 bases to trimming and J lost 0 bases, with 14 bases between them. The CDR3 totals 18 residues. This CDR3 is CASSQEPLSYATNEKLFF. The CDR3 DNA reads TGTGCCAGCAGCCAAGAGCCCCTAAGTTACGCAACTAATGAAAAACTGTTTTTT.

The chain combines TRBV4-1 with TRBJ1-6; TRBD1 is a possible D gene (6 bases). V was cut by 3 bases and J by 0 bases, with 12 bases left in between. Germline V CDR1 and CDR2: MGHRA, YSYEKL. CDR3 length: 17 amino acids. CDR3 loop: CASSQRGQSSYNSPLHF. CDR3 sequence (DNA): TGCGCCAGCAGCCAGAGAGGACAGAGCTCCTATAATTCACCCCTCCACTTT.

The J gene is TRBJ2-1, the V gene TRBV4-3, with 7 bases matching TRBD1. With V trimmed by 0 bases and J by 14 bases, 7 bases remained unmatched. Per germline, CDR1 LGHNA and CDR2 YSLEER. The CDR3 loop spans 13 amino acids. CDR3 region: CASSQDQGQPKFF. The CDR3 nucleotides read TGCGCCAGCAGCCAAGACCAGGGACAGCCAAAGTTCTTC.

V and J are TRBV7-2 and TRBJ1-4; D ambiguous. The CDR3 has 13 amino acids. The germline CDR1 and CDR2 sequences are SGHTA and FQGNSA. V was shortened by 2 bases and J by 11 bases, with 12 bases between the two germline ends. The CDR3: CASSLRSGSKLFF. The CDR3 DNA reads TGTGCCAGCAGCTTAAGGTCCGGGAGCAAACTGTTTTTT. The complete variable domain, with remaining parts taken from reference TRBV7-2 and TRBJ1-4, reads GAGVSQSPSNKVTEKGKDVELRCDPISGHTALYWYRQSLGQGLEFLIYFQGNSAPDKSGLPSDRFSAERTGGSVSTLTIQRTQQEDSAVYLCASSLRSGSKLFFGSGTQLSVL.

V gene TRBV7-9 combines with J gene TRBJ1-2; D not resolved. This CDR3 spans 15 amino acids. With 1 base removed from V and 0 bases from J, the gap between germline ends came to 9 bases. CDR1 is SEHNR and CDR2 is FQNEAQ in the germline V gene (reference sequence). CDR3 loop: CASSLVGSANYGYTF. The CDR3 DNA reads TGTGCCAGCAGCTTAGTAGGCAGTGCTAACTATGGCTACACCTTC.

The CDR3 DNA reads as TGTGCCAGCAGCTTACGGACAGGGAAAGAGACCCAGTACTTC. Its protein is CASSLRTGKETQYF. The rearrangement uses TRBV11-2 and TRBJ2-5; TRBD1 matches at 8 bases. Germline CDR1 is SGHAT and CDR2 is FQNNGV. The V gene end was trimmed by 2 bases and the J gene end by 3 bases; junction bases not matched to a gene: 2. The CDR3 covers 14 residues.

CDR3 amino acids: CASSDKPGQQQHEQYF. The CDR3 DNA reads as TGTGCCAGCAGCGATAAACCGGGACAGCAGCAACACGAGCAGTACTTC. The chain combines TRBV9 with TRBJ2-7, with 7 bases aligning to TRBD1. The length of the CDR3 is 16 residues. Germline CDR1 is SGDLS and CDR2 is YYNGEE. V was clipped by 3 bases and J by 5 bases; unmatched bases: 14.

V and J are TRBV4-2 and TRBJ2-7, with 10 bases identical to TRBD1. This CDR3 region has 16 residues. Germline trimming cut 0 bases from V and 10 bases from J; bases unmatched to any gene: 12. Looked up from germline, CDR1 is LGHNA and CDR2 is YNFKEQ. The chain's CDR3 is CASSQDSDRGRGSQYF. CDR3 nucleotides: TGTGCCAGCAGCCAAGATTCTGACAGGGGGCGCGGGTCTCAGTACTTC.

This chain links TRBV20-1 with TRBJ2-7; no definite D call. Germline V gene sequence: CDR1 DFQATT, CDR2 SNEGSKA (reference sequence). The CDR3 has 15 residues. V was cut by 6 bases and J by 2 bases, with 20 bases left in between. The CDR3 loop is CSASPLTGSTYEQYF. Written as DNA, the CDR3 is TGCAGTGCCAGTCCCTTGACCGGATCAACCTACGAGCAGTACTTC.

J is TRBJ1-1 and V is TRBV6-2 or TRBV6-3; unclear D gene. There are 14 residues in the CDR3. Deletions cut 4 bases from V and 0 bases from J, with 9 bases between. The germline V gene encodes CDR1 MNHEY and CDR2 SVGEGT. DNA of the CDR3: TGTGCCAGCAGTTCTCTCGGATTGAACACTGAAGCTTTCTTT. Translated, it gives CASSSLGLNTEAFF.

For the CDR3, the DNA is TGTGCCAGTAGTATATCCGGGACAGGGAGGGGCTACAATCAGCCCCAGCATTTT. It codes for CASSISGTGRGYNQPQHF. The chain recombines TRBV19 with TRBJ1-5; TRBD1 aligns across 9 bases. Looked up from germline, CDR1 is LNHDA and CDR2 is SQIVND (reference sequence). With 2 bases clipped from V and 3 bases from J, the junction kept 11 bases outside the gene matches. This CDR3 has 18 amino acids.